This T cell receptor (beta chain) was found in a study of radiation and T cells in renal cell carcinoma. Sequencing was performed with immunoSEQ multiplex PCR; in TCRdb, only in-frame clones are kept and a portion is missing. The table lists around 140,000 clones, 70% to 90% of them singletons, with around 17% in the top ten. Only one count was recorded for this clone. Time point meaning: blood 4 weeks post-SBRT, at nephrectomy. As for treatment: 15 Gy SBRT to primary tumor, nephrectomy 4 weeks later. Nephrectomy followed 15 Gy stereotactic body radiation by 4 weeks. Germline V gene sequence: CDR1 SGHVS, CDR2 FQNEAQ. V was clipped by 2 bases and J by 1 base; unmatched bases: 7. The CDR3 is made up of 16 amino acids.

This material consisted of blood, taken from a patient whose treatment included radiotherapy and nephrectomy. This receptor was taken from a woman between 50 and 59 years old with renal cell carcinoma. The genes are TRBV7-8 and TRBJ1-1; the match to TRBD1 covers 7 bases. This CDR3 reads CASSLMSQGENTEAFF. Written as DNA, the CDR3 is TGTGCCAGCAGCTTAATGTCGCAGGGGGAGAACACTGAAGCTTTCTTT.